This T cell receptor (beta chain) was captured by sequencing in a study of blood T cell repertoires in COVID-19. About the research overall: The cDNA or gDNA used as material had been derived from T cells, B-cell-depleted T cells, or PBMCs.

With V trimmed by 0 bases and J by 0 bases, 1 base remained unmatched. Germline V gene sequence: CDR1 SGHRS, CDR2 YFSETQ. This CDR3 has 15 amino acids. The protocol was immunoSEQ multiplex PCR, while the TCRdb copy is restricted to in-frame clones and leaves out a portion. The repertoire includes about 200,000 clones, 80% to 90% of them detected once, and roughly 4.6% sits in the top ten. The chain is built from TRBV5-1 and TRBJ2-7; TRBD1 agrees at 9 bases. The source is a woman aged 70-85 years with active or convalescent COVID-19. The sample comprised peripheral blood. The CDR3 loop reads CASSLGTGVSYEQYF. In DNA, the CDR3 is TGCGCCAGCAGCTTGGGGACAGGGGTCTCCTACGAGCAGTACTTC.